These 27 T cell receptor beta chains were sequenced from one sample in a study of blood T cell repertoires in COVID-19. Generated by immunoSEQ multiplex PCR, the TCRdb table keeps only in-frame clones and is missing some. The data show some 130,000 clones, 80% seen once. Input material: peripheral blood. The receptors originated from a man in his 70s with acute or convalescent COVID-19.

This clone showed up just once. The chain is built from TRBV2 and TRBJ1-3; 9 bases line up with TRBD1. J lost 7 bases, V lost 6 bases, and 13 bases had no gene match. Germline loops: CDR1 SNHLY, CDR2 FYNNEI. The CDR3 consists of 16 residues. CDR3 DNA: TGTGCCAGCAGGGCCCAAAGCGCGACAGGGGGGAACACCATATATTTT. This gives the protein CASRAQSATGGNTIYF.

The J gene is TRBJ2-5, the V gene TRBV30; 9 bases match TRBD2. V lost 2 bases and J lost 1; bases outside the gene matches: 5. CDR3 length: 15 amino acids. In germline, CDR1 is GTSNPN, CDR2 SVGIG (reference sequence). CDR3 protein: CAWSFGSGGQETQYF. DNA for the CDR3: TGTGCCTGGAGTTTTGGTAGCGGGGGCCAAGAGACCCAGTACTTC. Together with reference TRBV30 and TRBJ2-5, the CDR3 gives the full variable domain: SQTIHQWPATLVQPVGSPLSLECTVEGTSNPNLYWYRQAAGRGLQLLFYSVGIGQISSEVPQNLSASRPQDRQFILSSKKLLLSDSGFYLCAWSFGSGGQETQYFGPGTRLLVL.

V usage is TRBV20-1 and J usage is TRBJ1-6; perhaps TRBD1 as D (6 bases). This CDR3 has 11 amino acids. V was shortened by 6 bases and J by 16 bases, with 16 bases between the two germline ends. Germline-derived CDR1 and CDR2 are DFQATT and SNEGSKA (reference sequence). The CDR3 protein is CSATSGQPLHF. The CDR3 coding sequence is TGCAGTGCGACCTCTGGACAGCCACTCCACTTT.

This clone was seen once. This chain links TRBV2 with TRBJ2-1; the D gene is possibly TRBD2 (5 bases). V gave up 6 bases and J gave up 7 bases, with 10 bases separating them. Germline CDR1 SNHLY, CDR2 FYNNEI. The CDR3 contains 12 residues. CDR3: CASRGPGNEQFF. CDR3 coding DNA: TGTGCCAGCAGGGGTCCGGGAAATGAGCAGTTCTTC.

This clone has more than one count but fewer than ten. This chain joins TRBV6-1 and TRBJ1-5; D call uncertain. This CDR3 contains 14 residues. Germline V lookup: CDR1 MNHNS, CDR2 SASEGT. The ends were cut back, 0 bases at V and 7 bases at J, with 10 bases in the middle. CDR3 residues: CASSEAPGWQPQHF. CDR3 in DNA: TGTGCCAGCAGTGAAGCCCCGGGTTGGCAGCCCCAGCATTTT.

V usage is TRBV7-6 and J usage is TRBJ2-3, with TRBD2 identical over 12 bases. The CDR3 spans 16 residues. Germline lookup yields CDR1 SGHVS and CDR2 FNYEAQ. Germline trimming cut 5 bases from V and 2 bases from J; bases unmatched to any gene: 5. The CDR3 reads CASSPGLAGYTDTQYF. The CDR3 bases are TGTGCCAGCAGCCCAGGACTAGCGGGGTACACAGATACGCAGTATTTT.

The chain recombines TRBV5-1 with TRBJ2-7, with TRBD1 identical over 10 bases. The CDR3 has 14 residues. Germline V lookup: CDR1 SGHRS, CDR2 YFSETQ. V shed 4 bases, J shed 5 bases, and the junction held 6 bases outside the gene matches. The DNA of the CDR3 is TGCGCCAGCAGCGCGGGACAGGGGTCGCACGAGCAGTACTTC. It translates to CASSAGQGSHEQYF.

In this sample, this clone turned up a few times. V usage is TRBV27 and J usage is TRBJ1-1; weak D call: TRBD1 (5 bases). V gave up 3 bases and J gave up 4 bases, with 9 bases separating them. CDR3 length: 13 amino acids. Germline CDR1 MNHEY, CDR2 SMNVEV (reference sequence). Here the CDR3 DNA reads TGTGCCAGCAGTTTCAGGGCGAGCACTGAAGCTTTCTTT. It encodes CASSFRASTEAFF.

The V and J genes are TRBV4-2 and TRBJ2-2, with a weak D call TRBD2 (6 bases). V was clipped by 0 bases and J by 6 bases, with 14 bases between them. The CDR3 is made up of 16 amino acids. Germline loops: CDR1 LGHNA, CDR2 YNFKEQ. The CDR3 protein is CASSQDRRGKAGELFF. Here the CDR3 DNA reads TGTGCCAGCAGCCAAGATAGGCGGGGTAAAGCCGGGGAGCTGTTTTTT.

A few counts support this clone. The rearrangement links TRBV3-1 (or the pseudogene TRBV3-2) to TRBJ2-5; TRBD1 matches at 9 bases. This CDR3 contains 14 residues. Germline V gene sequence: CDR1 LGHDT, CDR2 YNNKEL (reference sequence). V shed 3 bases, J shed 5 bases, and the junction held 4 bases outside the gene matches. The CDR3 here is CASSHTGGRETQYF. CDR3 nucleotides: TGTGCCAGCAGCCATACAGGGGGCAGGGAGACCCAGTACTTC.

The V call is TRBV7-8, the J call TRBJ2-5, with 12 positions matching TRBD2. Trimming cost V 4 bases and J 3 bases; bases outside gene matches: 3. CDR1 and CDR2 from the germline V gene are SGHVS and FQNEAQ. This CDR3 spans 15 amino acids. The chain's CDR3 is CASSSRTSGEETQYF. CDR3 DNA: TGTGCCAGCAGCTCACGGACTAGCGGGGAAGAGACCCAGTACTTC.

This chain links TRBV5-1 with TRBJ2-3, with D uncertain. V lost 6 bases, J lost 5 bases, and 10 bases lay in between. The CDR3 runs to 12 residues. The germline V gene has CDR1 SGHRS and CDR2 YFSETQ. CDR3 residues: CASTGGKDTQYF. The CDR3 DNA is TGCGCCAGCACTGGCGGCAAAGATACGCAGTATTTT.

As for this clone: The germline gene is not matched at one end of the junction; a read error may be the cause. This chain joins TRBV28 and TRBJ1-2; D gene ambiguous. The CDR3 covers 12 residues. The germline V gene encodes CDR1 MDHEN and CDR2 SYDVKM. The CDR3 sequence is CASSLPREGGAF. CDR3 sequence (DNA): TGTGCCAGCAGTTTACCACGCGAAGGCGGCGCCTTC.

The rearrangement uses TRBV9 and TRBJ1-1; D possibly corresponds to TRBD1 (5 bases). The V end was cut by 4 bases, the J end by 0 bases, with 7 bases between. CDR1 SGDLS and CDR2 YYNGEE come from the germline V gene. The CDR3 is 13 amino acids. The CDR3 region has the DNA TGTGCCAGCAGCCAGACAGTGAACACTGAAGCTTTCTTT. Residues: CASSQTVNTEAFF.

CDR3 sequence: CASRTPGLSYGYTF. As DNA, the CDR3 is TGTGCCAGCAGGACACCAGGGCTATCGTATGGCTACACCTTC. This rearrangement joins TRBV2 to TRBJ1-2, with D possibly being TRBD1 (5 bases). V lost 6 bases and J lost 5, with 16 bases in between. This CDR3 comprises 14 residues. The germline V gene has CDR1 SNHLY and CDR2 FYNNEI. The full variable domain, rest sourced from reference TRBV2 and TRBJ1-2, is EPEVTQTPSHQVTQMGQEVILRCVPISNHLYFYWYRQILGQKVEFLVSFYNNEISEKSEIFDDQFSVERPDGSNFTLKIRSTKLEDSAMYFCASRTPGLSYGYTFGSGTRLTVV.

V and J are TRBV7-3 and TRBJ2-3; a possible D gene is TRBD2 (5 bases). CDR1 is SGHTA and CDR2 is FQGTGA in the germline V gene. V was pared by 4 bases and J by 4 bases, with 12 bases between. The CDR3 spans 14 residues. DNA for the CDR3: TGTGCCAGCAGCTCCGGGGTCAGAGCAGATACGCAGTATTTT. This translates into CASSSGVRADTQYF.

This clone was observed a few times. This chain links TRBV7-9 with TRBJ2-7, with TRBD1 matching over 9 bases. CDR3 length equals 17 residues. CDR1 is SEHNR, CDR2 FQNEAQ, per germline (reference sequence). Unmatched junction bases numbered 14, after V lost 3 bases and J lost 5 bases. CDR3 in DNA: TGTGCCAGCAGCTTCCCGGGACAGGGTTTTACCCATCACGAGCAGTACTTC. Residues: CASSFPGQGFTHHEQYF. The full variable domain, completed using reference TRBV7-9 and TRBJ2-7, is DTGVSQNPRHKITKRGQNVTFRCDPISEHNRLYWYRQTLGQGPEFLTYFQNEAQLEKSRLLSDRFSAERPKGSFSTLEIQRTEQGDSAMYLCASSFPGQGFTHHEQYFGPGTRLTVT.

V and J are TRBV28 and TRBJ2-7, with 8 bases fitting TRBD1. The V gene's germline CDR1 is MDHEN and CDR2 SYDVKM. The CDR3 consists of 15 residues. With 5 bases clipped from V and 1 base from J, the junction kept 7 bases outside the gene matches. The CDR3 DNA sequence: TGTGCCAGCAGTGACAGGGGAGCTGGGTCCTACGAGCAGTACTTC. It codes for CASSDRGAGSYEQYF.

CDR3 sequence: CASGSYNSPLHF. The CDR3 DNA reads as TGTGCCAGCGGGAGCTATAATTCACCCCTCCACTTT. The chain combines TRBV6-5 with TRBJ1-6, with no clear D. Germline V gene sequence: CDR1 MNHEY, CDR2 SVGAGI. CDR3 size: 12 residues. The germline V and J ends were trimmed by 8 bases and 3 bases, with 5 bases remaining between them.

The chain joins TRBV5-5 to TRBJ2-1; a possible D gene is TRBD1 (6 bases). Germline CDR1 reads SGHKS; CDR2 reads YYEKEE (reference sequence). The CDR3 covers 16 residues. The V gene lost 0 bases and the J gene lost 0 bases, with 10 bases spanning the gap. The CDR3 region is CASSLVAGVSYNEQFF. In DNA, the CDR3 is TGTGCCAGCAGCTTGGTGGCAGGGGTCTCCTACAATGAGCAGTTCTTC.

V and J are TRBV7-8 and TRBJ2-7; 7 positions agree with TRBD1. The CDR3 loop spans 16 amino acids. Trimming cost V 5 bases and J 3 bases; bases outside gene matches: 13. Germline CDR1 SGHVS, CDR2 FQNEAQ. CDR3 loop: CASSPNRDPGGYEQYF. The CDR3 DNA follows: TGTGCCAGCAGCCCGAACCGGGACCCAGGGGGCTACGAGCAGTACTTC.

This rearrangement joins TRBV28 to TRBJ1-2, with TRBD1 matching over 11 bases. Per the germline V gene, CDR1 is MDHEN and CDR2 is SYDVKM. The CDR3 has 14 amino acids. The V and J ends lost 5 bases and 7 bases, in that order; junction bases with no gene match: 6. CDR3 sequence (DNA): TGTGCCAGCAGTCGTGGACAGGGGGCCATTGGCTACACCTTC. Encoded protein: CASSRGQGAIGYTF.

This chain uses TRBV3-1 (or the pseudogene TRBV3-2) with TRBJ2-7, with TRBD2 matching 10 bases. The CDR3 has 15 residues. J lost 6 bases, V lost 1 base, and 6 bases had no gene match. Germline V gene data show CDR1 as LGHDT and CDR2 as YNNKEL (reference sequence). CDR3 DNA sequence: TGTGCCAGCAGCCAAGCAGCGGGGGGGCCCGGCGAGCAGTACTTC. It encodes CASSQAAGGPGEQYF.

The chain employs TRBV25-1 and TRBJ2-1; D is unresolved. This CDR3 has 11 amino acids. V lost 5 bases and J lost 4, with 3 bases in between. Germline-derived CDR1 and CDR2 are MGHDK and SYGVNS. CDR3 region: CASSTYNEQFF. The CDR3 nucleotides read TGTGCCAGCAGTACATACAATGAGCAGTTCTTC.

The J gene is TRBJ2-3, the V gene TRBV10-3, with a tentative D call TRBD1 (5 bases). CDR1 is ENHRY and CDR2 is SYGVKD in the germline V gene. The CDR3 runs 16 residues. V was trimmed by 3 bases and J by 0 bases, leaving 13 bases between them. The CDR3 region has the DNA TGTGCCATCAGTGATGGGGCAACAGGTAGCACAGATACGCAGTATTTT. Its protein is CAISDGATGSTDTQYF.

V is TRBV5-8 and J is TRBJ2-3; tentative D call: TRBD1 (5 bases). This CDR3 has 15 amino acids. Germline V gene lookup returns CDR1 SGHTS and CDR2 YDEGEE. V was cut by 4 bases and J by 0 bases, with 12 bases left in between. The CDR3 DNA reads as TGTGCCAGCAGCCAGGGCGGTTCTAGCACAGATACGCAGTATTTT. This sequence encodes CASSQGGSSTDTQYF.

In its sample, this clone was seen once. The chain carries TRBV7-8 and TRBJ1-2, with 7 positions matching TRBD1. This CDR3 is 14 amino acids long. The germline V gene has CDR1 SGHVS and CDR2 FQNEAQ. V shed 6 bases and J 5 bases; nucleotides not matched to a gene: 9. Written as DNA, the CDR3 is TGTGCCAGCAGTCGACGGGACAGAGCTTATGGCTACACCTTC. It codes for CASSRRDRAYGYTF.